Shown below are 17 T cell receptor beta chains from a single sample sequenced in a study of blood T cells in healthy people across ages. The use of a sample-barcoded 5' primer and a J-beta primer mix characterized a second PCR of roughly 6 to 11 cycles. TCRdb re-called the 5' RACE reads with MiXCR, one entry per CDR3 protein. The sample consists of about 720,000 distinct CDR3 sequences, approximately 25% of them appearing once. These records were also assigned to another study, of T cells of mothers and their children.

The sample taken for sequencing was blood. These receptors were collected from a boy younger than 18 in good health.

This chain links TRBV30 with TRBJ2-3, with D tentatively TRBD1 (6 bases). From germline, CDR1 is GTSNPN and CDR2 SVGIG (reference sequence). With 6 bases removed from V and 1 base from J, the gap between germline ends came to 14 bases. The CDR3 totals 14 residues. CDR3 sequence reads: CACTRQERTDTQYF. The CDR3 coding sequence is TGTGCCTGTACCCGACAGGAGCGCACAGATACGCAGTATTTT.

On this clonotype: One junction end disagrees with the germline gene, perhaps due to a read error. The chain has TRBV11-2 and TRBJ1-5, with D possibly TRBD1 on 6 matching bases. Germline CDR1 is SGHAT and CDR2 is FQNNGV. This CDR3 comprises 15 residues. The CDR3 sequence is CASSIDRYSNQPQHF. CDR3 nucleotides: TGTGCCAGCAGCATAGACAGGTATAGCAATCAGCCCCAGCATTTT.

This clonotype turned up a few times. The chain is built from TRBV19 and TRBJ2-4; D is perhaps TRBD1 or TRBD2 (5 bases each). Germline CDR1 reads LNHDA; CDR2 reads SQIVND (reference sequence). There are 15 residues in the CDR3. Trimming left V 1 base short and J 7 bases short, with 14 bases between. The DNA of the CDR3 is TGTGCCAGTAGTATAGCGGGCAGGGAGAGGAACATTCAGTACTTC. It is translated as CASSIAGRERNIQYF.

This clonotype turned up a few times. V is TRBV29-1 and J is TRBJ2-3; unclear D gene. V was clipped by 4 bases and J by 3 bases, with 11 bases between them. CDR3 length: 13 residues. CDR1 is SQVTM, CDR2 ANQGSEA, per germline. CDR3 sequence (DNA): TGCAGCGTTGGGCCCCGGTTAACAGATACGCAGTATTTT. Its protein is CSVGPRLTDTQYF.

In DNA, the CDR3 is TGCAGTGCTAGCTTTGCAGATACGCAGTATTTT. It encodes CSASFADTQYF. The chain recombines TRBV20-1 with TRBJ2-3; D unclear. The V end was cut by 3 bases, the J end by 4 bases, with 5 bases between. From germline, CDR1 is DFQATT and CDR2 SNEGSKA (reference sequence). The CDR3 runs 11 residues.

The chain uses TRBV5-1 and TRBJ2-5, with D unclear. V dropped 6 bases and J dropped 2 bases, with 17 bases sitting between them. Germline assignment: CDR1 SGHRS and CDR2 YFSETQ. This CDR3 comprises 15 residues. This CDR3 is CASNVGTKLQETQYF. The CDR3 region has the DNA TGCGCCAGCAATGTGGGAACAAAGCTACAAGAGACCCAGTACTTC. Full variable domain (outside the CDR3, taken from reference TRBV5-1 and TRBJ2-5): KAGVTQTPRYLIKTRGQQVTLSCSPISGHRSVSWYQQTPGQGLQFLFEYFSETQRNKGNFPGRFSGRQFSNSRSEMNVSTLELGDSALYLCASNVGTKLQETQYFGPGTRLLVL.

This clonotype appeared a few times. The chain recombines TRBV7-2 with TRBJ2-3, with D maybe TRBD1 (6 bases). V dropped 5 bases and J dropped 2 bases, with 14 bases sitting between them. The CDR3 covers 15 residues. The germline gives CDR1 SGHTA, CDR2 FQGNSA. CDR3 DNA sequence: TGTGCCAGCAGCACAGCAGGACAGCCCACAGATACGCAGTATTTT. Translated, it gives CASSTAGQPTDTQYF.

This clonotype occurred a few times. CDR3 coding DNA: TGTGCCAGCAGCCCGGGATGGTCAGCCAAAAACATTCAGTACTTC. Translated, it gives CASSPGWSAKNIQYF. The genes are TRBV7-9 and TRBJ2-4; D perhaps matches TRBD2 (5 bases). V was trimmed by 5 bases and J by 0 bases, leaving 11 bases between them. Germline loops: CDR1 SEHNR, CDR2 FQNEAQ (reference sequence). This CDR3 has 15 amino acids.

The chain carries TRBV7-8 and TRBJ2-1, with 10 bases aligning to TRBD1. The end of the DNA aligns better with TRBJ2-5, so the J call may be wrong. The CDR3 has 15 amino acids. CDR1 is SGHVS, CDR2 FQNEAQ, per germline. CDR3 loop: CASSSGTGVLETQYF. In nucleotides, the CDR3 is TGTGCCAGCAGCTCCGGGACAGGGGTCTTAGAGACCCAGTACTTC.

The CDR3 DNA reads TGTGCCAGCAGCCAATCCCGGTGGGACACTGAAGCTTTCTTT. Protein product: CASSQSRWDTEAFF. This rearrangement joins TRBV3-1 to TRBJ1-1, with D hard to call. The germline CDR1 and CDR2 sequences are LGHDT and YNNKEL (reference sequence). This CDR3 contains 14 residues. V lost 2 bases and J lost 3, with 10 bases in between.

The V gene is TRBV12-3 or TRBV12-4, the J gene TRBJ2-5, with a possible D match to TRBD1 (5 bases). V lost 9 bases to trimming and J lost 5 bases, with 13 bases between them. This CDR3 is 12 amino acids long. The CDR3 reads CARPGFLETQYF. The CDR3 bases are TGTGCCAGACCAGGGTTTTTGGAGACCCAGTACTTC.

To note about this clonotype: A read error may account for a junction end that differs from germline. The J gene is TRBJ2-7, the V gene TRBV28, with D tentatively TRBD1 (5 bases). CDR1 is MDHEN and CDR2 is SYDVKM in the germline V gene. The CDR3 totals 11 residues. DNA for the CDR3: TGTGCCATCAGACAGTCTGTTCTTTTGGACTTC. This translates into CAIRQSVLLDF. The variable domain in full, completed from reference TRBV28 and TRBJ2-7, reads DVKVTQSSRYLVKRTGEKVFLECVQDMDHENMFWYRQDPGLGLRLIYFSYDVKMKEKGDIPEGYSVSREKKERFSLILESASTNQTSMYLCAIRQSVLLDFGPGTRLTVT.

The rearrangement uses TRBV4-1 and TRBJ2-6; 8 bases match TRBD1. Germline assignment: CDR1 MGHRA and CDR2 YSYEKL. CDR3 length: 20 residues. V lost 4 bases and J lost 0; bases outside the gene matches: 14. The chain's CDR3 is CASSPSLLDRVFSGANVLTF. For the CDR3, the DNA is TGCGCCAGCAGCCCAAGCCTTCTGGACAGGGTATTCTCTGGGGCCAACGTCCTGACTTTC.

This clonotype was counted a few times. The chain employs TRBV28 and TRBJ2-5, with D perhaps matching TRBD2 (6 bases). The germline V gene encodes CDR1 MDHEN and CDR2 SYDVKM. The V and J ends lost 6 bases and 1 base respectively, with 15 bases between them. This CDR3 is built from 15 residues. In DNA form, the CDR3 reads TGTGCCAGCAGCACCGACCGGGACTTCCAAGAGACCCAGTACTTC. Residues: CASSTDRDFQETQYF. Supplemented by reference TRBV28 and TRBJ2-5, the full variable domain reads DVKVTQSSRYLVKRTGEKVFLECVQDMDHENMFWYRQDPGLGLRLIYFSYDVKMKEKGDIPEGYSVSREKKERFSLILESASTNQTSMYLCASSTDRDFQETQYFGPGTRLLVL.

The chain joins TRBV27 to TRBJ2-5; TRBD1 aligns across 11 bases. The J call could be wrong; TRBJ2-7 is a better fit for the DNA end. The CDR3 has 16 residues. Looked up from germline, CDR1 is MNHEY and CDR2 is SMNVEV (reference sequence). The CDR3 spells CASSSPAGTGGYEQYF. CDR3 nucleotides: TGTGCCAGCAGTTCACCGGCCGGGACAGGGGGATACGAGCAGTACTTC.

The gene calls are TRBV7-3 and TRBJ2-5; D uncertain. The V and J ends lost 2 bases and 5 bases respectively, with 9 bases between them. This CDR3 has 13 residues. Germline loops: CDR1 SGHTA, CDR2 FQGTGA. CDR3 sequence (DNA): TGTGCCAGCAGCTTAGAGGCGTTGGAGACCCAGTACTTC. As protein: CASSLEALETQYF.

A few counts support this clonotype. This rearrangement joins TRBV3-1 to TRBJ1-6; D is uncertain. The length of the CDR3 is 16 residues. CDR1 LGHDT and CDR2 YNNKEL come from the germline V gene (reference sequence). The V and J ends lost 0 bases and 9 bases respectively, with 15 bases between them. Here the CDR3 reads CASSQDLASPVSPLHF. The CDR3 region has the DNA TGTGCCAGCAGCCAAGATCTCGCCAGTCCGGTTTCACCCCTCCACTTT.